This paragraph covers one T cell receptor (beta chain) sequence. Its antigen remains unidentified. The CDR3 runs to 16 residues. Per the germline V gene, CDR1 is SGHVS and CDR2 is FNYEAQ. The V end was cut by 4 bases, the J end by 0 bases, with 13 bases between. These data originate in a study of cytomegalovirus exposure and HLA in healthy donors. Study-level findings and limits: Available immune exposure information was restricted to CMV serostatus only.

This PCR relied on a set of 60 Vbeta primers and 13 Jbeta primers. Profiled with immunoSEQ multiplex PCR; TCRdb holds only in-frame clones, not every one. The table has 120,000 to 150,000 clones, around 59% seen once. The TCR originated in a male donor in good health and CMV-seronegative. The rearrangement joins TRBV7-6 to TRBJ1-3; D is ambiguous. The sample was PBMCs. The CDR3 here is CASSSGSGYSGNTIYF. Written as DNA, the CDR3 is TGTGCCAGCAGCTCAGGTTCGGGGTACTCTGGAAACACCATATATTTT.